A single sample is the source of the 27 T cell receptor beta chains below, sequenced in a study of shared clonotypes between healthy human individuals. The method was immunoSEQ multiplex PCR; TCRdb's version includes in-frame clones alone and lacks a portion of them. The sample has about 490,000 clones, around 85% seen once. Sequencing was done on a sample of PBMCs. The receptors stem from a woman aged 40 to 55 in good health. Some clones in this sample may be carry-over from other donors' samples.

There are many counts of this clone. The chain uses TRBV5-8 and TRBJ2-2; D might be TRBD1 (6 bases). V lost 6 bases to trimming and J lost 2 bases, with 20 bases between them. The CDR3 consists of 17 residues. In germline, CDR1 is SGHTS, CDR2 YDEGEE. The CDR3 protein is CASTVYRTALNTGELFF. The CDR3 coding sequence is TGTGCCAGCACCGTCTACAGGACAGCGTTAAACACCGGGGAGCTGTTTTTT.

This clone has a handful of counts. This rearrangement joins TRBV5-4 to TRBJ2-7; 8 bases fit TRBD2. Per the germline V gene, CDR1 is SGHNT and CDR2 is YYREEE (reference sequence). The J segment lost 2 bases and the V segment lost 1 base, leaving 5 bases of the junction unmatched. The CDR3 is made up of 15 amino acids. Written as DNA, the CDR3 is TGTGCCAGCAGCTTGACTAGCGGAGCGGCCTACGAGCAGTACTTC. It specifies CASSLTSGAAYEQYF.

The chain combines TRBV5-5 with TRBJ2-2; D gene unclear. This CDR3 has 17 residues. Trimming stripped 4 bases from V and 6 bases from J, with 22 bases between. CDR1 and CDR2 (germline): SGHKS, YYEKEE (reference sequence). The CDR3 region has the DNA TGTGCCAGCAGCGCATACCACCCAGGCATCTGGGCCGGGGAGCTGTTTTTT. It yields the protein CASSAYHPGIWAGELFF.

This clone has a handful of counts. CDR3: CASSRGVERPYNEQFF. DNA of the CDR3: TGTGCCAGTAGTAGGGGCGTGGAACGACCCTACAATGAGCAGTTCTTC. The chain links TRBV19 to TRBJ2-1; perhaps TRBD1 as D (5 bases). Between the trimmed V and J ends, which lost 4 bases and 2 bases, there was a span of 15 bases. The CDR3 spans 16 residues. The germline gives CDR1 LNHDA, CDR2 SQIVND (reference sequence).

The chain uses TRBV7-2 and TRBJ2-1, with 10 nucleotides matching TRBD2. Trimming removed 3 bases from V and 7 bases from J; junction bases left unmatched: 6. CDR1 and CDR2 from the germline V gene are SGHTA and FQGNSA. The CDR3 spans 15 residues. CDR3 DNA: TGTGCCAGCAGCTTGGCTAGCGGGAGCTCTAATGAGCAGTTCTTC. It encodes CASSLASGSSNEQFF.

The chain couples TRBV7-9 to TRBJ2-1; D is possibly TRBD1 (6 bases). Germline-derived CDR1 and CDR2 are SEHNR and FQNEAQ (reference sequence). Trimming pared 1 base from V and 4 bases from J, leaving 8 bases between. CDR3 length equals 14 residues. This CDR3 is CASSLGTAYNEQFF. In DNA form, the CDR3 reads TGTGCCAGCAGCTTAGGGACAGCTTACAATGAGCAGTTCTTC.

Notes on this clone: With only one base between it and a far larger clone, this is likely a read error. This sequence joins TRBV29-1 and TRBJ1-2; TRBD1 matches at 8 bases. Trimming took 3 bases from V and 2 from J; bases not matched to a gene: 11. Germline CDR1 reads SQVTM; CDR2 reads ANQGSEA. This CDR3 has 16 amino acids. This chain's CDR3 is CSVEGVRGRTNYGYTF. The CDR3 nucleotides are TGCAGCGTTGAGGGGGTCAGGGGGCGCACAAACTATGGCTACACCTTC.

V and J are TRBV29-1 and TRBJ1-2, with TRBD1 matching over 7 bases. Losses at the gene ends were 6 bases for V and 1 base for J; bases not matched to a gene: 5. Germline V gives CDR1 SQVTM, CDR2 ANQGSEA. The CDR3 is made up of 13 amino acids. CDR3: CSVRTGDNYGYTF. CDR3 DNA: TGCAGCGTCCGGACAGGCGATAACTATGGCTACACCTTC.

Points on this clone: A much larger clonotype is one base distant, so this may be a read error. Distinct nucleotide sequences in the sample also encode this CDR3. The chain uses TRBV6-4 and TRBJ2-1, with D maybe TRBD2 (5 bases). Germline CDR1 MRHNA, CDR2 SNTAGT. The CDR3 covers 15 residues. The CDR3 spells CASSDSRNEGGEQFF. DNA for the CDR3: TGTGCCAGCAGCGACTCGAGGAATGAGGGCGGTGAGCAGTTCTTC.

This clone turned up a few times. A far larger clone is one base from this, pointing to a likely read error. The chain employs TRBV21-1 and TRBJ1-5; the listed D gene, TRBD1, was not tested against the DNA. The DNA end favors TRBJ2-3, so the J call may be wrong. TRBV21-1 is flagged as a pseudogene. The CDR3 totals 15 residues. DNA of the CDR3: TGTGCCAGCAGCAAAGAACAGGGATGGAGGCAGCCCCAGTATTTT. Encoded protein: CASSKEQGWRQPQYF.

The V and J genes are TRBV6-1 and TRBJ2-7, with 9 nucleotides matching TRBD2. The CDR3 sequence is 15 residues long. J gave up 3 bases and V 2 bases, and 5 bases lay outside the gene matches. The germline V gene encodes CDR1 MNHNS and CDR2 SASEGT. Here the CDR3 reads CASSESLAGVYEQYF. The CDR3 DNA is TGTGCCAGCAGTGAATCGTTAGCGGGAGTCTACGAGCAGTACTTC.

Comments on this clone: Relative to the germline gene, one junction end is altered; a read error may explain this. This chain uses TRBV7-9 with TRBJ2-2; 8 nucleotides agree with TRBD2. CDR1 SEHNR and CDR2 FQNEAQ come from the germline V gene (reference sequence). CDR3 length: 15 residues. CDR3 protein: CASSLVAGGTVELFF. For the CDR3, the DNA is TGTGCCAGCAGCTTGGTGGCGGGAGGTACCGTGGAGCTGTTTTTT.

This clone was seen repeatedly, ten times or more. Other nucleotide sequences in the sample specify the same CDR3. V is TRBV18 and J is TRBJ1-5; TRBD1 matches at 7 bases. Germline trimming cut 5 bases from V and 10 bases from J; bases unmatched to any gene: 14. Germline V CDR1 and CDR2: KGHSH, LQKENI. This CDR3 is 15 amino acids long. The CDR3 region is CASSAEVDRAGPQHF. In nucleotides, the CDR3 is TGTGCCAGCTCAGCTGAGGTCGACAGGGCGGGTCCCCAGCATTTT.

The rearrangement links TRBV14 to TRBJ2-3; D not resolved. The CDR3 runs to 17 residues. Germline CDR1 and CDR2: SGHDN and FVKESK. The V gene lost 0 bases and the J gene lost 2 bases, with 15 bases spanning the gap. The CDR3 sequence is CASSQEGQRSFTDTQYF. The CDR3 DNA sequence: TGTGCCAGCAGCCAAGAGGGCCAACGCTCCTTCACAGATACGCAGTATTTT.

This chain uses TRBV5-1 with TRBJ2-7; D perhaps matches TRBD2 (5 bases). The CDR3 loop spans 13 amino acids. Germline CDR1 SGHRS, CDR2 YFSETQ. Trimming left V 0 bases short and J 5 bases short, with 9 bases between. In DNA, the CDR3 is TGCGCCAGCAGCTTGGACGGGATTAACGAGCAGTACTTC. Translation gives CASSLDGINEQYF.

This chain joins TRBV5-1 and TRBJ2-3; D might be TRBD2 (5 bases). Trimming took 5 bases from V and 1 from J, leaving 11 bases between them. Germline-derived CDR1 and CDR2 are SGHRS and YFSETQ. This CDR3 is built from 14 residues. CDR3 residues: CASRAGPRTDTQYF. The CDR3, as DNA: TGCGCCAGCAGGGCGGGTCCCCGCACAGATACGCAGTATTTT.

As for this clone: A read error is likely here: a far larger clone is one base away. At the DNA level, this CDR3 is encoded by other sequences in the same sample as well. The chain links TRBV25-1 to TRBJ1-1; D is possibly TRBD1 (5 bases). This CDR3 is built from 13 residues. Germline CDR1 MGHDK, CDR2 SYGVNS. Between the trimmed V and J ends, which lost 5 bases and 1 base, there was a span of 8 bases. This chain's CDR3 is CASSPRGNTEAFF. The CDR3 DNA follows: TGTGCCAGCAGTCCTAGGGGGAACACTGAAGCTTTCTTT.

V and J are TRBV7-8 and TRBJ2-5, with D tentatively TRBD1 (6 bases). The germline gives CDR1 SGHVS, CDR2 FQNEAQ. V gave up 0 bases and J gave up 7 bases, with 6 bases separating them. The CDR3 totals 12 residues. This CDR3 reads CASSLAGGTQYF. In DNA, the CDR3 is TGTGCCAGCAGCTTAGCAGGGGGGACCCAGTACTTC.

The rearrangement uses TRBV27 and TRBJ2-5; D uncertain. Germline assignment: CDR1 MNHEY and CDR2 SMNVEV (reference sequence). Trimming took off 3 bases at V and 1 base at J, with 6 bases between the two ends. The CDR3 consists of 13 residues. CDR3 sequence (DNA): TGTGCCAGCAGTTTTGGCCCCCAAGAGACCCAGTACTTC. This gives the protein CASSFGPQETQYF.

The chain combines TRBV28 with TRBJ1-4; 11 bases are a match to TRBD1. J was trimmed by 8 bases and V by 5 bases; bases with no gene match: 7. Looked up from germline, CDR1 is MDHEN and CDR2 is SYDVKM. The CDR3 contains 15 residues. Here the CDR3 reads CASSVRTGGKEKLFF. The CDR3, as DNA: TGTGCCAGCAGTGTCCGGACAGGGGGCAAGGAAAAACTGTTTTTT.

V and J are TRBV28 and TRBJ2-7; D not certain. This CDR3 has 13 amino acids. Germline loops: CDR1 MDHEN, CDR2 SYDVKM. The V end lost 9 bases, the J end lost 0 bases, and 12 bases lay between the germline ends. CDR3 in DNA: TGTGCCAGTCAACCGCCCAGCTCCTACGAGCAGTACTTC. Translation: CASQPPSSYEQYF.

CDR3 amino acids: CAWSAGTEQETQYF. As DNA, the CDR3 is TGTGCCTGGAGCGCAGGGACAGAACAAGAGACCCAGTACTTC. The V gene is TRBV30, the J gene TRBJ2-5; 7 positions match TRBD1. This CDR3 is 14 amino acids long. The V gene's germline CDR1 is GTSNPN and CDR2 SVGIG (reference sequence). The ends lost 3 bases at V and 2 bases at J; junction bases unmatched: 6.

Of note for this clone: Only one base separates this from a far larger clonotype, so it likely reflects a read error. The J gene is TRBJ2-6, the V gene TRBV7-9; D is ambiguous. Germline CDR1 reads SEHNR; CDR2 reads FQNEAQ (reference sequence). The CDR3 consists of 16 residues. The chain's CDR3 is CASSPPVYSGTNVLTF. The CDR3, as DNA: TGTGCCAGCAGCCCCCCGGTCTACTCTGGGACCAACGTCCTGACTTTC.

Remarks on this clone: With a far larger clone one base away, a read error is the likely cause. The V call is TRBV4-1, the J call TRBJ2-2, with TRBD2 identical over 10 bases. Trimming removed 4 bases from V and 9 bases from J; junction bases left unmatched: 11. This CDR3 has 16 amino acids. The germline CDR1 and CDR2 sequences are MGHRA and YSYEKL. CDR3 DNA: TGCGCCAGCAGCCCTTTAGCGGGAGGAGGTACCTGGGAGCTGTTTTTT. Its protein product is CASSPLAGGGTWELFF.

Details on this clone: Given a far larger clone just one base away, this is likely a sequencing read error. In the same sample, other DNA sequences code for this CDR3. The chain has TRBV5-1 and TRBJ1-1; possibly TRBD1 for D (6 bases). The V gene's germline CDR1 is SGHRS and CDR2 YFSETQ. Trimming took off 4 bases at V and 7 bases at J, with 14 bases between the two ends. This CDR3 contains 13 residues. CDR3 loop: CASSPDRPFEAFF. In DNA form, the CDR3 reads TGCGCCAGCAGCCCTGACAGGCCTTTTGAAGCTTTCTTT.

The gene calls are TRBV30 and TRBJ2-4, with TRBD1 matching 7 bases. The CDR3 extends over 13 amino acids. V shed 4 bases, J shed 12 bases, and the junction held 12 bases outside the gene matches. The germline CDR1 and CDR2 sequences are GTSNPN and SVGIG (reference sequence). CDR3 nucleotides: TGTGCCTGGACCGACAGGGACGGTGGTAATCAGTACTTC. This gives the protein CAWTDRDGGNQYF. Together with reference TRBV30 and TRBJ2-4, the CDR3 gives the full variable domain: SQTIHQWPATLVQPVGSPLSLECTVEGTSNPNLYWYRQAAGRGLQLLFYSVGIGQISSEVPQNLSASRPQDRQFILSSKKLLLSDSGFYLCAWTDRDGGNQYFGAGTRLSVL.

The rearrangement uses TRBV28 and TRBJ2-3; D not certain. Per the germline V gene, CDR1 is MDHEN and CDR2 is SYDVKM. The CDR3 spans 11 residues. Trimming cost V 6 bases and J 4 bases, with 5 bases left between them. The CDR3: CASRASDTQYF. The CDR3 nucleotides are TGTGCCAGCAGGGCATCAGATACGCAGTATTTT.